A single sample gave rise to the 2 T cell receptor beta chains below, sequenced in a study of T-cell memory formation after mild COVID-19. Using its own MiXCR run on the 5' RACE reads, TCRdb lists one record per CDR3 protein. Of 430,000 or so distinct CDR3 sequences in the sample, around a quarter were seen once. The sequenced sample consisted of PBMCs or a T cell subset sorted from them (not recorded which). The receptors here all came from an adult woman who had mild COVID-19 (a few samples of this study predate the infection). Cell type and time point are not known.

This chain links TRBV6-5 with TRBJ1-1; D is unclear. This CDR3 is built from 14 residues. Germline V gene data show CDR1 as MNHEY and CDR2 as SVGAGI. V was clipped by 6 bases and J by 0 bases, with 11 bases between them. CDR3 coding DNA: TGTGCCAGCAGGACGGGATCCCTGAACACTGAAGCTTTCTTT. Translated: CASRTGSLNTEAFF.

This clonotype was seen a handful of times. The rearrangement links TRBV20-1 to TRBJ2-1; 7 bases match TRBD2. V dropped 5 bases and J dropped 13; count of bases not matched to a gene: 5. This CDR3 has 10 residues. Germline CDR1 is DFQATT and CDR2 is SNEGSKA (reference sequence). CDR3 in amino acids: CSAGWEGQFF. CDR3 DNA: TGCAGTGCTGGGTGGGAGGGCCAGTTCTTC.